The next 11 T cell receptor beta chains were all read from a single sample in a study of radiotherapy plus CTLA-4 blockade in lung cancer. Method: immunoSEQ multiplex PCR; TCRdb's copy keeps in-frame clones and lacks some. The profile shows under 110,000 clones, more than 75% of them singletons. The material was peripheral blood, obtained from a patient treated with radiotherapy plus ipilimumab. The receptors stem from a human donor with non-small cell lung cancer that progressed on radiotherapy plus ipilimumab. Some clones in this sample may be carry-over from other donors' samples.

This chain uses TRBV27 with TRBJ2-7, with D perhaps being TRBD1 or TRBD2 (6 bases each). This CDR3 is 16 amino acids long. Trimming took off 5 bases at V and 2 bases at J, with 19 bases between the two ends. The V gene's germline CDR1 is MNHEY and CDR2 SMNVEV (reference sequence). The CDR3 DNA reads as TGTGCCAGCAGTGAGGGGGGAAGAGGGACCCCCTACGAGCAGTACTTC. Translating gives CASSEGGRGTPYEQYF.

V is TRBV19 and J is TRBJ2-6; 10 bases line up with TRBD2. This CDR3 spans 20 amino acids. With V trimmed by 5 bases and J by 0 bases, 13 bases remained unmatched. Germline V CDR1 and CDR2: LNHDA, SQIVND (reference sequence). CDR3 nucleotides: TGTGCCAGTAGTCCACTACTCCCGACTAGCGGGCACTCTGGGGCCAACGTCCTGACTTTC. Its protein is CASSPLLPTSGHSGANVLTF.

CDR3 residues: CASRTEPMNEQFF. CDR3 sequence (DNA): TGCGCCAGCAGGACTGAGCCGATGAATGAGCAGTTCTTC. This chain uses TRBV5-1 with TRBJ2-1, with D uncertain. V lost 5 bases and J 7 bases, leaving 13 bases between the germline ends. Germline V gene lookup returns CDR1 SGHRS and CDR2 YFSETQ. This CDR3 has 13 residues.

The V call is TRBV7-9, the J call TRBJ1-2; D gene unclear. Germline assignment: CDR1 SEHNR and CDR2 FQNEAQ (reference sequence). V dropped 1 base and J dropped 7 bases, with 7 bases sitting between them. This CDR3 has 12 amino acids. The CDR3 region has the DNA TGTGCCAGCAGCTTAGAGAGGGCTGGCTACACCTTC. This sequence encodes CASSLERAGYTF.

J is TRBJ1-3 and V is TRBV9; possible D gene TRBD1, 5 bases. The CDR3 runs to 15 residues. Trimming took 1 base from V and 4 from J, leaving 12 bases between them. Germline-derived CDR1 and CDR2 are SGDLS and YYNGEE. CDR3 nucleotides: TGTGCCAGCAGCGTACGGCAGGGATCCGGAAACACCATATATTTT. Translation gives CASSVRQGSGNTIYF.

The chain has TRBV6-5 and TRBJ2-2; the D gene is possibly TRBD1 (5 bases). CDR1 and CDR2 from the germline V gene are MNHEY and SVGAGI. CDR3 length: 15 amino acids. V was shortened by 2 bases and J by 1 base, with 8 bases between the two germline ends. The CDR3, as DNA: TGTGCCAGCAGTTACGGTACAGGGAACACCGGGGAGCTGTTTTTT. This translates into CASSYGTGNTGELFF.

CDR3 sequence: CASSLEGLADSTDTQYF. CDR3 in DNA: TGCGCCAGCAGCTTGGAGGGACTAGCGGACAGCACAGATACGCAGTATTTT. The V gene is TRBV5-1, the J gene TRBJ2-3; 11 positions match TRBD2. This CDR3 region has 17 residues. The germline CDR1 and CDR2 sequences are SGHRS and YFSETQ. J gave up 0 bases and V 0 bases, and 3 bases lay outside the gene matches.

This clone was picked up one time. V usage is TRBV7-3 and J usage is TRBJ2-7; 7 positions match TRBD2. J was trimmed by 2 bases and V by 3 bases; bases with no gene match: 7. CDR3 length equals 15 residues. Germline CDR1 reads SGHTA; CDR2 reads FQGTGA. For the CDR3, the DNA is TGTGCCAGCAGCTTTCCCCTGGGACTAACCTACGAGCAGTACTTC. Translated, it gives CASSFPLGLTYEQYF.

The gene calls are TRBV4-1 and TRBJ1-2; D call uncertain. Looked up from germline, CDR1 is MGHRA and CDR2 is YSYEKL. V was pared by 8 bases and J by 4 bases, with 14 bases between. The CDR3 is made up of 13 amino acids. The CDR3 region is CASRRERGYGYTF. In DNA, the CDR3 is TGCGCCAGCCGCCGGGAGCGGGGCTATGGCTACACCTTC.

The chain employs TRBV27 and TRBJ2-2; D is uncertain. Germline assignment: CDR1 MNHEY and CDR2 SMNVEV (reference sequence). The CDR3 spans 14 residues. Trimming left V 2 bases short and J 4 bases short, with 8 bases between. The CDR3: CASSLKERTGELFF. The CDR3 bases are TGTGCCAGCAGTTTAAAGGAGCGCACCGGGGAGCTGTTTTTT.

The chain employs TRBV7-9 and TRBJ2-7; possible D gene TRBD1, 5 bases. CDR1 SEHNR and CDR2 FQNEAQ come from the germline V gene (reference sequence). This CDR3 is built from 13 residues. The V gene lost 6 bases and the J gene lost 2 bases, with 11 bases spanning the gap. The DNA of the CDR3 is TGTGCCAGCAGTTTGCAGGGAACCTACGAGCAGTACTTC. Its translation is CASSLQGTYEQYF.